This record covers a single T cell receptor (beta chain). This clone has a handful of counts. No antigen is known for it. No much larger clonotype is one base removed from it; base qualities were not supplied. One collaborating source in Seattle enrolled patients during active infection and followed them longitudinally through the course of disease. The collaborating institutions used their own protocols to collect whole blood in K2EDTA tubes. Collaborator samples were shipped for TCRbeta analysis as frozen whole blood, isolated PBMCs, or DNA extracted from either sample type. This sample stems from a study of blood T cell repertoires in COVID-19 (dated by TCRdb to 2018 to 2021). About the investigation overall: Samples covering the acute and convalescent phases of COVID-19 were provided by collaborators in the United States, Italy and Spain. The prospective study material was composed of cDNA or gDNA derived from T cells, B-cell-depleted T cells, or PBMCs. The dataset comprised deeply sampled blood TCRbeta repertoires from subjects exposed to, actively infected with, or recovered from COVID-19. The repertoires were made available in a free public database intended to serve as a resource for research on the immune response to SARS-CoV-2. The samples were drawn from two sources: the first 160 participants of the ongoing ImmuneRACE study, and 1,200 or so subjects contributed by 6 global collaborators. Sample metadata almost always included a de-identified subject ID, COVID-19 status, age in years and sex. Where HLA class I and class II types were available, the types were taken from metadata supplied by the sample provider, not from assay-based typing.

From the cysteine up to the phenylalanine, the CDR3 has a length of 15 residues. Only CDR3 DNA remains: 45 bases, in frame from the first base. The V end gives up 6 bases and the J end 5 bases, leaving 9 bases in the junction not matched to a gene. Looking up the germline V gene yields CDR1 SNHLY and CDR2 FYNNEI. TCRbeta CDR3 regions were amplified from genomic DNA by means of the immunoSEQ Assay, a bias-controlled multiplex PCR. The paper's data handling went like this. The number of nucleated cells in each sample was estimated by amplification of reference gene primers within the assay. Sequence reads were collapsed and filtered to measure the absolute abundance of every unique TCRbeta CDR3 rearrangement. Productive Simpson clonality was computed per sample as the square root of Simpson's diversity index over productive rearrangements. Not all clones reach the TCRdb copy of this immuneACCESS table, which keeps in-frame sequences only. Checked studies attribute under half of the gap to unresolved V genes and leave the rest unexplained. V, J and clone size reflect that table, while D and trimming were determined from the DNA. Here the sample has roughly 200,000 clones; 83% occur a single time. The ten largest clones represent 1.3% of the sample.

General conclusions and limits of the study: How much clinical and demographic metadata was included differed by source and by participant, and the metadata was provided uncurated.

Sample: peripheral blood. This receptor was obtained from a woman in her 30s with COVID-19, enrolled during active disease. The chain couples TRBV2 to TRBJ2-1, with TRBD1 matching 8 junction bases. At the DNA level, the sequence is TGTGCCAGCAGATCAGACAGGGGATGGGACAATGAGCAGTTCTTC. This yields the protein CASRSDRGWDNEQFF.